The TCR beta chain described here comes from a study of T cells after yellow fever vaccination. This clonotype was seen ten or more times. Each CDR3 protein is one row after TCRdb ran MiXCR on the 5' RACE reads. The sample includes hundreds of thousands of distinct CDR3 sequences, over 4% seen only once; the top ten take around 23%. Germline V gene sequence: CDR1 DFQATT, CDR2 SNEGSKA (reference sequence). Trimming cost V 4 bases and J 0 bases, with 20 bases left between them. The CDR3 is 17 residues long. Source: PBMCs, taken 5 days after the yellow fever booster vaccination. The chain has TRBV20-1 and TRBJ2-3; D call uncertain. The sequence derives from a man younger than 35 who received the YFV17D yellow fever vaccine. In DNA form, the CDR3 reads TGCAGTGCTACTATTAGCTGGGTGGGCGCTAGCACAGATACGCAGTATTTT. Translated, it gives CSATISWVGASTDTQYF.